The clone carrying this T cell receptor (beta chain) was recorded only once. Its antigen is as yet unknown. The entry originates in a study of blood T cells in healthy people across ages. A J-beta primer mix and a sample-barcoded 5' primer were used in a second PCR of about 7 to 12 cycles. Paired-end reads containing CDR3 totaled no fewer than 3 million for each sample. Each CDR3 protein gets one entry after TCRdb re-called the 5' RACE reads with MiXCR. Here the sample spans approximately 940,000 distinct CDR3 sequences, roughly 43% being singletons. Points from the study as a whole: Diversity was estimated from one million T cells, and these estimates were considered underestimates.

The CDR3 extends over 14 amino acids. The V and J ends lost 6 bases and 3 bases respectively, with 15 bases between them. Sequenced input: blood. The chain joins TRBV12-3 or TRBV12-4 to TRBJ2-7, with a possible D match to TRBD1 (5 bases). This sequence was found in a man under 40 in good health. CDR3 sequence: CASSSIDSHYEQYF. The CDR3 DNA reads as TGTGCCAGCAGCTCTATCGACAGCCACTACGAGCAGTACTTC.